What follows is one T cell receptor (beta chain) and its context. This sample was included in a study of blood T cell repertoires in COVID-19. About the research overall: Material from acute and convalescent COVID-19 was sourced from the United States, Italy and Spain. In each case, the material was cDNA or gDNA derived from T cells, B-cell-depleted T cells, or PBMCs.

TCRdb keeps only in-frame clones here, not all; method: immunoSEQ multiplex PCR. Of about 260,000 clones listed, around 87% are singletons. The ends lost 2 bases at V and 6 bases at J; junction bases unmatched: 13. The CDR3 loop spans 17 amino acids. The V gene's germline CDR1 is WNHNN and CDR2 SYGVQD (reference sequence). The origin of this receptor is a woman between 50 and 59 years old with acute or convalescent COVID-19. The V and J genes are TRBV10-1 and TRBJ2-3, with 8 nucleotides matching TRBD2. The sequenced sample consisted of peripheral blood. As DNA, the CDR3 is TGCGCCAGCAGTGAGCCGAGGCAGAGCGGGGGCCTGGATACGCAGTATTTT. Amino acid sequence: CASSEPRQSGGLDTQYF.